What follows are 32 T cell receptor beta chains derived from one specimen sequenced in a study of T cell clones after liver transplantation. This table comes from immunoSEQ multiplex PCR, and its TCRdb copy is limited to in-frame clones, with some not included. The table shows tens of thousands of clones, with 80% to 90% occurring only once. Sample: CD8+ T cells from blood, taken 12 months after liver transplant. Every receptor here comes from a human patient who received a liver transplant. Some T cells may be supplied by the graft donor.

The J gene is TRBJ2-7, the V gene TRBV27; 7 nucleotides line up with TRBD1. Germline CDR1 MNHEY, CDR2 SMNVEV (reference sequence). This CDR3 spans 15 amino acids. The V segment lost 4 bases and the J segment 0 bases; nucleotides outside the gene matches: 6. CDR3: CASSWTGLSSYEQYF. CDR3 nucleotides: TGTGCCAGCAGTTGGACAGGTCTTAGCTCCTACGAGCAGTACTTC.

The CDR3 DNA is TGTGCCAGCAGTTACTCGGGTCAGGGAAAGGGCGAGCAGTACTTC. It is translated as CASSYSGQGKGEQYF. The chain combines TRBV6-5 with TRBJ2-7; possible D gene TRBD1, 5 bases. This CDR3 has 15 residues. Germline loops: CDR1 MNHEY, CDR2 SVGAGI. V gave up 0 bases and J gave up 6 bases, with 15 bases separating them.

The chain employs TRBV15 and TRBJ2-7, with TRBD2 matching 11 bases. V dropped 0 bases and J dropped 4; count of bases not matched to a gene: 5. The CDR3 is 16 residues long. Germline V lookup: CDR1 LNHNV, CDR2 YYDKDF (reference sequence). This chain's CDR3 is CATSRDGGLAVYEQYF. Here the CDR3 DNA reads TGTGCCACCAGCAGAGATGGGGGACTAGCGGTTTACGAGCAGTACTTC.

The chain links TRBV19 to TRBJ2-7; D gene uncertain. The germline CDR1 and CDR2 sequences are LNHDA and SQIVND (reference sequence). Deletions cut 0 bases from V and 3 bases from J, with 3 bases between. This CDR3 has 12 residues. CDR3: CASSIEGYEQYF. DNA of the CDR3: TGTGCCAGTAGTATAGAAGGCTACGAGCAGTACTTC.

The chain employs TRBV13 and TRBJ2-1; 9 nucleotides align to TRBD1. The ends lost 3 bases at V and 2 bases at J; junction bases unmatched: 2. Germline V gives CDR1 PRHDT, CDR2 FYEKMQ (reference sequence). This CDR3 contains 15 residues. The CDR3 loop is CASSLTGGAYNEQFF. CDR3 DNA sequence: TGTGCCAGCAGCTTGACAGGGGGTGCCTACAATGAGCAGTTCTTC.

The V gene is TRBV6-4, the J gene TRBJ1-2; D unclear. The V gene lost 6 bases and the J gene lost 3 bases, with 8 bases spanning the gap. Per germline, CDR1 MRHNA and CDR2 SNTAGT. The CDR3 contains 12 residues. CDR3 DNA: TGTGCCAGCAGCCTGGGAGACTATGGCTACACCTTC. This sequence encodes CASSLGDYGYTF.

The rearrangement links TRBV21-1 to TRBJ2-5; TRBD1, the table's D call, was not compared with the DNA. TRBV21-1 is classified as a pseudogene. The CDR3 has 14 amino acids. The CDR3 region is CASSTRQGQETQYF. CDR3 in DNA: TGTGCCAGCAGTACTCGACAGGGCCAAGAGACCCAGTACTTC.

The CDR3 sequence is CASSYSTGTSAYEQYF. The CDR3 nucleotides read TGTGCCAGCAGTTACTCGACCGGGACTAGCGCCTACGAGCAGTACTTC. The rearrangement joins TRBV6-5 to TRBJ2-7; 10 bases align to TRBD2. The V segment lost 0 bases and the J segment 2 bases; nucleotides outside the gene matches: 4. The germline V gene encodes CDR1 MNHEY and CDR2 SVGAGI. CDR3 size: 16 residues.

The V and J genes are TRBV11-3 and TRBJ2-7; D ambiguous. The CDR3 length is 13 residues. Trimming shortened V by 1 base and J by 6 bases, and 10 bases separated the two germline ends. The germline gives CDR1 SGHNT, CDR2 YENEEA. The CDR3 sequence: CASSLGVASEQYF. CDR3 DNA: TGTGCCAGCAGCTTAGGCGTAGCTAGCGAGCAGTACTTC.

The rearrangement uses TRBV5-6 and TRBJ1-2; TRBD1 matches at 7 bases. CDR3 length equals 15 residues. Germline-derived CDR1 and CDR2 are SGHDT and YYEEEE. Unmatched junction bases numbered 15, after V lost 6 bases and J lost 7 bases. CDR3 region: CASTPSRKGALGYTF. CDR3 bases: TGTGCCAGCACCCCCTCGAGGAAGGGGGCCCTTGGCTACACCTTC.

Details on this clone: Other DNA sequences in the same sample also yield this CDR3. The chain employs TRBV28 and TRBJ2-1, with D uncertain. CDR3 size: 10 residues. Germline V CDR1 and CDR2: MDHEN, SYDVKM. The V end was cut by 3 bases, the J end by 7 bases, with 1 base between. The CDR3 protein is CASSFNEQFF. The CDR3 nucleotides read TGTGCCAGCAGTTTTAATGAGCAGTTCTTC.

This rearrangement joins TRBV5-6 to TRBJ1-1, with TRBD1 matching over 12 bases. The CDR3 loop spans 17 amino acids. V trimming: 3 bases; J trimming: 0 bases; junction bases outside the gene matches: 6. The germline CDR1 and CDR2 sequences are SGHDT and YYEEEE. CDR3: CASSWIGTGGMNTEAFF. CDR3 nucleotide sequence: TGTGCCAGCAGCTGGATCGGGACAGGGGGCATGAACACTGAAGCTTTCTTT.

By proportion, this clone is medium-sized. The CDR3 reads CATSGEGDHFEQYF. CDR3 DNA: TGCGCCACCTCGGGGGAAGGGGATCATTTCGAGCAGTACTTC. The chain combines TRBV10-2 with TRBJ2-7; D may be TRBD2 (6 bases). The ends were cut back, 10 bases at V and 6 bases at J, with 22 bases in the middle. The CDR3 has 14 residues. Germline V gives CDR1 WSHSY, CDR2 SAAADI.

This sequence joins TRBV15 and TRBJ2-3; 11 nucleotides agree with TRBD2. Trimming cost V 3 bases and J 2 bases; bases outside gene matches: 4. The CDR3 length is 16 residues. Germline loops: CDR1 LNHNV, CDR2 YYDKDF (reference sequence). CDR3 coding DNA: TGTGCCACCAGCAGGAGACTAGCGGGGAACACAGATACGCAGTATTTT. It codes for CATSRRLAGNTDTQYF.

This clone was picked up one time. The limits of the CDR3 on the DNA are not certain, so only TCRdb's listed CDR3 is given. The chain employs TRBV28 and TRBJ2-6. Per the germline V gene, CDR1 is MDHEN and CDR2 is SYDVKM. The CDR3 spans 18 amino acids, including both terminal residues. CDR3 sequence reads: CASSSSNREVGGANVLTF.

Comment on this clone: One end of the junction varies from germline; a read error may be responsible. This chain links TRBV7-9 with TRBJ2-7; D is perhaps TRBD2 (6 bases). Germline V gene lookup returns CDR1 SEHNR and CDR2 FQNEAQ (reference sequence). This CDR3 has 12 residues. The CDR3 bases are TGTGCCAGCAGCCGAGCGGTCGGGAGAGAAAACTTC. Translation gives CASSRAVGRENF.

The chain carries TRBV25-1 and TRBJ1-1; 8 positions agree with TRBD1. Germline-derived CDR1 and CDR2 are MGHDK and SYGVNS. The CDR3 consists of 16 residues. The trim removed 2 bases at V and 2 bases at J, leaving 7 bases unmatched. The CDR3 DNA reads TGTGCCAGCAGTGAAGAGAGGACAGGGAAAAACACTGAAGCTTTCTTT. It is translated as CASSEERTGKNTEAFF.

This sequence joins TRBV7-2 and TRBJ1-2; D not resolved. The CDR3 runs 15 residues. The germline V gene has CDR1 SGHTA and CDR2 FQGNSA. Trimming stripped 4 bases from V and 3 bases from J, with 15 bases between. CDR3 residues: CASSSPSSLDYGYTF. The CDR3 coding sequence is TGTGCCAGCAGCTCCCCCTCTTCTCTGGACTATGGCTACACCTTC.

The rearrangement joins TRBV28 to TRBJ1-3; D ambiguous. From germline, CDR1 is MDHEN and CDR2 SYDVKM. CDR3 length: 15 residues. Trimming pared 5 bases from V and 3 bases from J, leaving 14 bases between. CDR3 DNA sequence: TGTGCCAGCAGTGTCCAAGGAATGGTTGGAAACACCATATATTTT. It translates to CASSVQGMVGNTIYF.

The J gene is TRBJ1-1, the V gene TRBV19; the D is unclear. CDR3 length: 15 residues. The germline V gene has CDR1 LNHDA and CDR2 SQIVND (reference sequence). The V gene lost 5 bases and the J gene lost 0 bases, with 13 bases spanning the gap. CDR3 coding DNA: TGTGCCAGTAGTCCACGAAGAGCCCTGAACACTGAAGCTTTCTTT. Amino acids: CASSPRRALNTEAFF.

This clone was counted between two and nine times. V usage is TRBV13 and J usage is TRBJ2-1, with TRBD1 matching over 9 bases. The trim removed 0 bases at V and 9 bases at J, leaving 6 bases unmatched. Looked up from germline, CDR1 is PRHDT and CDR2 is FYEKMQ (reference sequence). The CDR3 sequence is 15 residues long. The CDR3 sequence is CASSLGGQGLVEQFF. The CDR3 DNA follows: TGTGCCAGCAGCTTAGGGGGACAGGGTCTCGTTGAGCAGTTCTTC.

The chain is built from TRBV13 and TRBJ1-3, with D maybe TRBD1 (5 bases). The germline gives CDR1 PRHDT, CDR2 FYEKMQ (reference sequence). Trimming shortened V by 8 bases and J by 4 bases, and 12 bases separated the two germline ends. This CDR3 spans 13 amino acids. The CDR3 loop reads CASSYRGGNTIYF. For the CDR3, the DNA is TGTGCCAGCTCCTATAGGGGAGGAAACACCATATATTTT.

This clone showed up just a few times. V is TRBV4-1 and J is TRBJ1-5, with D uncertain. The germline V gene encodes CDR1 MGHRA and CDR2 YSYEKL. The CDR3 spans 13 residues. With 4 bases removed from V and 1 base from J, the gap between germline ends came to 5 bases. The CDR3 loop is CASSLGSNQPQHF. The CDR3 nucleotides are TGCGCCAGCAGCCTCGGGAGCAATCAGCCCCAGCATTTT.

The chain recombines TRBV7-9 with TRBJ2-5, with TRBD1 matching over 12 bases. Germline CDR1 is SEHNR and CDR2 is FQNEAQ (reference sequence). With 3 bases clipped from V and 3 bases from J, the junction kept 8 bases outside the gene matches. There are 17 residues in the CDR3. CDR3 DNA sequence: TGTGCCAGCAGCTTTAGTCCGGGGACAGGGGGCAAAGAGACCCAGTACTTC. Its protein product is CASSFSPGTGGKETQYF.

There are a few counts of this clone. The CDR3, as DNA: TGTGCCAGCAGCTACACTGTGGGGGAATACTCTGGAAACACCATATATTTT. Translated, it gives CASSYTVGEYSGNTIYF. The rearrangement joins TRBV7-6 to TRBJ1-3; perhaps TRBD1 as D (5 bases). Germline CDR1 reads SGHVS; CDR2 reads FNYEAQ. The V end lost 4 bases, the J end lost 0 bases, and 16 bases lay between the germline ends. This CDR3 has 17 amino acids.

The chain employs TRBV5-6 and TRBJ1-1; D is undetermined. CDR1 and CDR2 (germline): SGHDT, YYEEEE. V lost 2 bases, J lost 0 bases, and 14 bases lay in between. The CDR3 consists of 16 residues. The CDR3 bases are TGTGCCAGCAGCTTAGCCCCCGCAGACATGAACACTGAAGCTTTCTTT. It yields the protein CASSLAPADMNTEAFF.

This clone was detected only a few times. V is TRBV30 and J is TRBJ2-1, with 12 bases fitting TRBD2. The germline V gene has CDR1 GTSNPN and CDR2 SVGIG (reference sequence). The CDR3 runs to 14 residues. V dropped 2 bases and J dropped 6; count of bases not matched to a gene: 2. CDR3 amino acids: CAWSLLAGGNEQFF. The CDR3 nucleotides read TGTGCCTGGAGTCTACTAGCGGGAGGCAATGAGCAGTTCTTC.

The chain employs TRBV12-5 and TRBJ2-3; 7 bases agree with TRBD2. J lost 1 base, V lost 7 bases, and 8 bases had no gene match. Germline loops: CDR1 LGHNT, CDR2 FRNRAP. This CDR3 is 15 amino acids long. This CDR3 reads CASAFGGSGTDTQYF. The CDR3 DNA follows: TGTGCTAGTGCTTTCGGGGGGTCGGGCACAGATACGCAGTATTTT.

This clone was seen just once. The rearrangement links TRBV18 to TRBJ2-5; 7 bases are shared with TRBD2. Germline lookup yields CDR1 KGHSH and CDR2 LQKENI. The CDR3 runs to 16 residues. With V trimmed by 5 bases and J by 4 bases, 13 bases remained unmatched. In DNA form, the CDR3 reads TGTGCCAGCTCAGTCCCCGGGACTACCGTCGGAGAGACCCAGTACTTC. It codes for CASSVPGTTVGETQYF. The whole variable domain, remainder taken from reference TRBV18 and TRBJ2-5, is NAGVMQNPRHLVRRRGQEARLRCSPMKGHSHVYWYRQLPEEGLKFMVYLQKENIIDESGMPKERFSAEFPKEGPSILRIQQVVRGDSAAYFCASSVPGTTVGETQYFGPGTRLLVL.

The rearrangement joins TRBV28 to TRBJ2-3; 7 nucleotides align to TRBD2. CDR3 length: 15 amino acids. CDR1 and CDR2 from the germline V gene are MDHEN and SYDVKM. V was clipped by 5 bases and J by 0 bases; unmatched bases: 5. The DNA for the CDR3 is TGTGCCAGCAGTGCTAGCGGTACTAGCACAGATACGCAGTATTTT. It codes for CASSASGTSTDTQYF.

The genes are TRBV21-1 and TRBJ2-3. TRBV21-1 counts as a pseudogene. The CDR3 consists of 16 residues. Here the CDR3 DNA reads TGTGCCAGCAGCAAAGAGGGGAGGGGGCAGAACGATACGCAGTATTTT. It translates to CASSKEGRGQNDTQYF.

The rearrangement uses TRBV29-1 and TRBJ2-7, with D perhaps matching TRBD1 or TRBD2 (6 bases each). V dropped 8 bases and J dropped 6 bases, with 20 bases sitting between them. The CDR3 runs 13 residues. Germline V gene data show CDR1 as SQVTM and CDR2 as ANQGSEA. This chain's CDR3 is CSTGSGDGGEQYF. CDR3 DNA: TGCAGCACAGGGTCGGGAGACGGTGGCGAGCAGTACTTC.